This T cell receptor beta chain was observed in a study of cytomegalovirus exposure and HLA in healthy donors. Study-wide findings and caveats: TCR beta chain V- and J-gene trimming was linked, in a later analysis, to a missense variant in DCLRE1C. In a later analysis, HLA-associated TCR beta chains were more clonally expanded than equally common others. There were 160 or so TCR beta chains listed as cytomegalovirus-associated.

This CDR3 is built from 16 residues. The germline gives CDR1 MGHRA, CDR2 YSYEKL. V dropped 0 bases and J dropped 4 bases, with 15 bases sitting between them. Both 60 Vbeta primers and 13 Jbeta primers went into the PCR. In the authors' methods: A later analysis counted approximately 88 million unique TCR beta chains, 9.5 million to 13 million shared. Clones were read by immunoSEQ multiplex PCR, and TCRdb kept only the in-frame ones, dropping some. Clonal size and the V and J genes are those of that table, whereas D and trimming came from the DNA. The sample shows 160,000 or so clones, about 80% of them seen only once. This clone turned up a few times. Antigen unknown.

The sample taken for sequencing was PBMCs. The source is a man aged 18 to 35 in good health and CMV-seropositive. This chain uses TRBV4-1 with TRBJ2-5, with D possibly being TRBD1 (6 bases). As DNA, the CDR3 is TGCGCCAGCAGCCAAGACCTCTCAAGGGGGAGAGAGACCCAGTACTTC. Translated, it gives CASSQDLSRGRETQYF.